The TCR beta chain described here comes from a study of memory B cells and T cells in multiple sclerosis. Whole-study findings and limits: Shared clonotype counts depended on differing compartment clone-set sizes and were normalized.

Stimulus-free culture yielded autoproliferating CFSE-dim and non-proliferating CFSE-high T cells, each sequenced separately. 40 million to 50 million CFSE-labeled PBMCs were cultured around seven days unstimulated, then replicate wells were pooled. Without exogenous stimuli, approximately 0.46 uM CFSE-labeled PBMCs were cultured serum-free. Profiling relied on immunoSEQ multiplex PCR, and the TCRdb table lists in-frame clones only, not all of them. The table records approximately 32,000 clones, roughly 88% of them present only once. Trimming left V 0 bases short and J 7 bases short, with 10 bases between. This CDR3 has 13 residues. Germline V gives CDR1 SGDLS, CDR2 YYNGEE. This clone was recorded only once. The antigen is unknown.

The clonotype originates from a human donor with multiple sclerosis. The chain is built from TRBV9 and TRBJ1-1; a weak D match, TRBD1 (6 bases). The sequencing sample was made of PBMCs from blood kept in culture. As DNA, the CDR3 is TGTGCCAGCAGCGTAGTGGGGACAAGTGAAGCTTTCTTT. Protein sequence: CASSVVGTSEAFF.